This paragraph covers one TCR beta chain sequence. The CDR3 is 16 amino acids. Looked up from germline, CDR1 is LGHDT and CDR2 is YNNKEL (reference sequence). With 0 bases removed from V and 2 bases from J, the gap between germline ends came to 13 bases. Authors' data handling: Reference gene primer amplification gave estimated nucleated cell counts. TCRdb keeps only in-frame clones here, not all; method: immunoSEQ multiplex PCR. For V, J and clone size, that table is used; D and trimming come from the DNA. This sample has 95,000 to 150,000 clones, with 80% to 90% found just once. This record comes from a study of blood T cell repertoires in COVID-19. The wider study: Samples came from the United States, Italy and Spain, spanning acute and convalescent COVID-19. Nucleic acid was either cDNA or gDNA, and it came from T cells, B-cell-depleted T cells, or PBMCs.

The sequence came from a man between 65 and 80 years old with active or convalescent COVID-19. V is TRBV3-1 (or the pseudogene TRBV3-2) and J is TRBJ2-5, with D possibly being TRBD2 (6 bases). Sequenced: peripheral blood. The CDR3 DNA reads TGTGCCAGCAGCCAAGAGCAGCTAGCGCCTCAAGAGACCCAGTACTTC. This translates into CASSQEQLAPQETQYF.